This T cell receptor beta chain stems from a study of shared clonotypes between healthy human individuals. This clone appeared a few times. Its specificity is not known. Other nucleotide sequences from this sample produce the same CDR3. Study conclusions and caveats: Exclusively blood specimens were collected; tissue repertoires likely differ.

Sequencing was performed with immunoSEQ multiplex PCR; in TCRdb, only in-frame clones are kept and a portion is missing. The table records 950,000 to 1,100,000 clones, about three quarters of them present only once. This TCR was recovered from a man between 18 and 35 years old in good health. The sample comprised memory CD4+ T cells sorted from blood. The subset was: CD45RA-negative fraction.

Here the CDR3 reads CASSQGNTGELFF. The CDR3 region has the DNA TGCGCCAGCAGCCAGGGAAACACCGGGGAGCTGTTTTTT. The chain links TRBV5-1 to TRBJ2-2; maybe TRBD1 (5 bases). Trimming pared 4 bases from V and 2 bases from J, leaving 6 bases between. The CDR3 runs 13 residues. CDR1 and CDR2 from the germline V gene are SGHRS and YFSETQ.